This entry lists 19 T cell receptor beta chains sequenced from one sample in a study of T cell clusters in autoimmune cytopenias. Multiplex touch-down PCR amplified TRB using TRB-A and TRB-B pools in one tube. From the multiplex PCR reads, TCRdb lists one entry per CDR3 protein and no DNA. The ten top clones account for 13% to 15%, within a sample of about 3,800 distinct CDR3 sequences. Some 38,000 genome equivalents of blood DNA were amplified for TRB. Source material: peripheral blood. The receptors stem from a human donor with an autoimmune cytopenia or autoimmune hepatitis (not recorded which).

The CDR3 sequence is CASSAPGQGPGYTF. The rearrangement links TRBV6-5 to TRBJ1-2; TCRdb gives TRBD1 as the D gene, but with no DNA this cannot be confirmed. Germline V gene lookup returns CDR1 MNHEY and CDR2 SVGAGI. The CDR3 loop spans 14 amino acids.

This clonotype is identified as medium-sized from frequency. The CDR3 spells CAWSGSGRETQYF. V and J are TRBV30 and TRBJ2-5; TCRdb lists TRBD1, though no DNA is available to test this call. The CDR3 sequence is 13 residues long. Germline CDR1 is GTSNPN and CDR2 is SVGIG (reference sequence).

This clonotype is called large based on its frequency. This chain links TRBV29-1 with TRBJ2-1; TCRdb's D call, TRBD1, is unchecked because there is no DNA. CDR1 and CDR2 from the germline V gene are SQVTM and ANQGSEA. CDR3 length equals 14 residues. The CDR3 loop is CSVRQGVNGDEQFF.

By frequency, this clonotype is medium-sized (0.01 to 0.1%). The genes are TRBV19 and TRBJ2-5; TCRdb picks TRBD1, but there is no DNA to check that call. The CDR3 runs 16 residues. Germline V gene lookup returns CDR1 LNHDA and CDR2 SQIVND (reference sequence). This CDR3 is CASSIKGSGGSETQYF.

This clonotype is called medium-sized based on its frequency. V and J are TRBV6-2 or TRBV6-3 and TRBJ2-7; TCRdb picks TRBD2, but there is no DNA to check that call. The CDR3 sequence is 18 residues long. CDR1 is MNHEY and CDR2 is SVGEGT in the germline V gene. The CDR3 loop reads CASSYSIRPGGLSYEQYF.

This clonotype is called medium-sized based on its frequency. This chain uses TRBV30 with TRBJ2-7; the D call from TCRdb, TRBD1, cannot be confirmed without DNA. The V gene's germline CDR1 is GTSNPN and CDR2 SVGIG (reference sequence). CDR3 size: 14 residues. The CDR3 loop is CAWSVTGVGYEQYF.

The CDR3 reads CASSPLAGGEDEQFF. V usage is TRBV18 and J usage is TRBJ2-1; the D call of TRBD2 rests on TCRdb alone, since no DNA is present to check it. CDR1 and CDR2 (germline): KGHSH, LQKENI. The length of the CDR3 is 15 residues.

The chain has TRBV27 and TRBJ2-1; as DNA is missing, the TRBD1 call by TCRdb cannot be tested. From germline, CDR1 is MNHEY and CDR2 SMNVEV (reference sequence). CDR3 length: 14 amino acids. CDR3 sequence: CASSFGAPLGEQFF.

This clonotype is identified as medium-sized from frequency. CDR3 region: CASSPPTGYHTF. The chain joins TRBV12-3 or TRBV12-4 to TRBJ1-2; no DNA is available, so the TRBD1 call from TCRdb remains unchecked. This CDR3 comprises 12 residues.

By frequency, this clonotype registers medium-sized. The chain employs TRBV6-2 or TRBV6-3 and TRBJ2-1; TCRdb selects TRBD2, and the lack of DNA leaves this call unchecked. This CDR3 comprises 20 residues. Looked up from germline, CDR1 is MNHEY and CDR2 is SVGEGT. The CDR3 protein is CASSYSRVIGGRASYNEQFF.

This clonotype is medium-sized by frequency. J is TRBJ2-7 and V is TRBV29-1; TCRdb outputs TRBD2, but without DNA this stays unchecked. Germline V gene sequence: CDR1 SQVTM, CDR2 ANQGSEA. The CDR3 totals 13 residues. The CDR3 loop reads CSGRLGGPGEQYF.

This rearrangement joins TRBV6-5 to TRBJ2-1; no DNA is available, so the TRBD2 call from TCRdb remains unchecked. The CDR3 spans 15 residues. CDR1 and CDR2 from the germline V gene are MNHEY and SVGAGI. This CDR3 is CASSFRLGGGHEQFF.

V usage is TRBV30 and J usage is TRBJ1-1. CDR3 size: 11 residues. The germline V gene has CDR1 GTSNPN and CDR2 SVGIG (reference sequence). CDR3 residues: CAGEVDTEAFF.

The chain recombines TRBV7-4 with TRBJ2-3; checking the TCRdb D call of TRBD2 is not possible without DNA. Germline assignment: CDR1 SGHVT and CDR2 SQSDAQ. The CDR3 contains 15 residues. CDR3 amino acids: CASSLTSGSFDTQYF.

Its frequency marks this clonotype as medium-sized. The chain is built from TRBV10-3 and TRBJ1-2; TCRdb selects TRBD1, and the lack of DNA leaves this call unchecked. The CDR3 loop spans 14 amino acids. CDR1 and CDR2 (germline): ENHRY, SYGVKD. CDR3 residues: CAITAAPGGLGYTF.

Judged by frequency, this clonotype is medium-sized (0.01 to 0.1%). This chain uses TRBV30 with TRBJ1-2. CDR1 and CDR2 from the germline V gene are GTSNPN and SVGIG (reference sequence). The CDR3 has 13 residues. CDR3 residues: CAWSDVGPYGYTF.

The chain combines TRBV12-3 or TRBV12-4 with TRBJ2-1; TCRdb picks TRBD1, but there is no DNA to check that call. This CDR3 region has 15 residues. CDR3 amino acids: CASSAGQGNHNEQFF.

Its frequency marks this clonotype as medium-sized (0.01 to 0.1%). The gene calls are TRBV19 and TRBJ2-3. The CDR3 is 14 amino acids. Germline lookup yields CDR1 LNHDA and CDR2 SQIVND (reference sequence). Here the CDR3 reads CASSIKQNTDTQYF.

This clonotype shows up as medium-sized by frequency. The V gene is TRBV12-3 or TRBV12-4, the J gene TRBJ2-7; TCRdb's D call, TRBD2, is unchecked because there is no DNA. CDR3 length: 14 residues. The CDR3 reads CASSLAGRGNEQYF.